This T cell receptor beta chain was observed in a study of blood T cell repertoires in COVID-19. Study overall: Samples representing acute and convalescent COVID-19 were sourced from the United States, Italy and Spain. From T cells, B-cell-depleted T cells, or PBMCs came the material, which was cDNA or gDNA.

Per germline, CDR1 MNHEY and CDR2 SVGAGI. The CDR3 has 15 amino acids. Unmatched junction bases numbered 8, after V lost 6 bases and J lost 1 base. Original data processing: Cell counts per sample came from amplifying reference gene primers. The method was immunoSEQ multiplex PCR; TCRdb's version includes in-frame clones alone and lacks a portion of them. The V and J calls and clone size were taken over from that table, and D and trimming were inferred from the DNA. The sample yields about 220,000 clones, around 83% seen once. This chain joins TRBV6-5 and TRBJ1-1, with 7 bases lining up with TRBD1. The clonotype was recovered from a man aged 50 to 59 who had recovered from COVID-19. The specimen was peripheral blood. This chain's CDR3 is CASSRLDRANTEAFF. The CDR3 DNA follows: TGTGCCAGCAGCCGCCTAGACAGGGCGAACACTGAAGCTTTCTTT.